The 17 T cell receptor beta chains presented below share a single source sample, sequenced in a study of T cell changes during pregnancy in multiple sclerosis. The repertoire was sequenced with immunoSEQ multiplex PCR; TCRdb's copy has only in-frame clones and lacks some. This sample has over 20,000 clones, with around nine tenths found just once. Sample: CD8+ T cells from peripheral blood mononuclear cells, taken in the second trimester of pregnancy. The receptors shown here come from a female donor in good health, enrolled as a control in a pregnancy study.

The chain employs TRBV4-2 and TRBJ2-3, with a tentative D call TRBD1 (5 bases). Trimming cost V 3 bases and J 0 bases, with 13 bases left between them. The germline CDR1 and CDR2 sequences are LGHNA and YNFKEQ. The CDR3 covers 16 residues. Here the CDR3 DNA reads TGTGCCAGCAGCCAGAAACAGGCGGCTAGCACAGATACGCAGTATTTT. Its protein product is CASSQKQAASTDTQYF.

The chain links TRBV27 to TRBJ1-5, with 10 bases that match TRBD1. With V trimmed by 6 bases and J by 9 bases, 8 bases remained unmatched. The germline V gene has CDR1 MNHEY and CDR2 SMNVEV (reference sequence). This CDR3 contains 14 residues. As DNA, the CDR3 is TGTGCCAGCAGCCCCGGGACAGGGGTAGGGCCCCAGCATTTT. Protein: CASSPGTGVGPQHF.

The gene calls are TRBV28 and TRBJ2-5, with D possibly matching TRBD1 (5 bases). Germline-derived CDR1 and CDR2 are MDHEN and SYDVKM. V was cut by 6 bases and J by 5 bases, with 16 bases left in between. The CDR3 consists of 14 residues. The DNA for the CDR3 is TGTGCCAGCAGCCTGCGGCAGGGTGTGGAGACCCAGTACTTC. Amino acids: CASSLRQGVETQYF. The full variable domain, its missing parts supplied by reference TRBV28 and TRBJ2-5, is DVKVTQSSRYLVKRTGEKVFLECVQDMDHENMFWYRQDPGLGLRLIYFSYDVKMKEKGDIPEGYSVSREKKERFSLILESASTNQTSMYLCASSLRQGVETQYFGPGTRLLVL.

Written as DNA, the CDR3 is TGTGCCACCAGCAGAGATCAGGCTAGCAAAGAGACCCAGTACTTC. Encoded protein: CATSRDQASKETQYF. The V call is TRBV15, the J call TRBJ2-5, with D tentatively TRBD2 (5 bases). Trimming removed 0 bases from V and 3 bases from J, with 11 bases in between. CDR1 and CDR2 (germline): LNHNV, YYDKDF (reference sequence). The CDR3 loop spans 15 amino acids.

The J gene is TRBJ1-5, the V gene TRBV9; no clear D. The V gene's germline CDR1 is SGDLS and CDR2 YYNGEE. The CDR3 runs to 14 residues. The V and J ends lost 3 bases and 3 bases respectively, with 10 bases between them. In DNA form, the CDR3 reads TGTGCCAGCAGCGCCGGGGTTTACAATCAGCCCCAGCATTTT. As protein: CASSAGVYNQPQHF.

The genes are TRBV6-1 and TRBJ2-7, with 13 bases identical to TRBD2. CDR3 length equals 17 residues. V gave up 2 bases and J gave up 0 bases; unmatched junction bases: 4. Germline V CDR1 and CDR2: MNHNS, SASEGT. CDR3 protein: CASSETSGRAGSYEQYF. CDR3 DNA sequence: TGTGCCAGCAGTGAAACTAGCGGGAGGGCGGGCTCCTACGAGCAGTACTTC.

The chain is built from TRBV27 and TRBJ2-3; D gene ambiguous. V shed 6 bases and J shed 4 bases, with 20 bases lying between them. CDR1 and CDR2 (germline): MNHEY, SMNVEV (reference sequence). The CDR3 contains 16 residues. The CDR3 DNA sequence: TGTGCCAGCAGGATGGGCTGGCCCGCCCCCCCAGATACGCAGTATTTT. Protein product: CASRMGWPAPPDTQYF.

CDR3 in DNA: TGTGCCAGCAGCGGGACTAGCGAGACAGATACGCAGTATTTT. Its protein product is CASSGTSETDTQYF. The chain links TRBV6-4 to TRBJ2-3; 10 bases align to TRBD2. Trimming took 6 bases from V and 3 from J; bases not matched to a gene: 3. There are 14 residues in the CDR3. The V gene's germline CDR1 is MRHNA and CDR2 SNTAGT.

This chain joins TRBV19 and TRBJ2-7; D possibly corresponds to TRBD2 (6 bases). The CDR3 runs to 15 residues. Trimming shortened V by 5 bases and J by 3 bases, and 17 bases separated the two germline ends. Germline CDR1 reads LNHDA; CDR2 reads SQIVND (reference sequence). CDR3 nucleotide sequence: TGTGCCAGTAGTCTGGGAGGTGGGAGTGGCTACGAGCAGTACTTC. It encodes CASSLGGGSGYEQYF.

The genes are TRBV30 and TRBJ2-3; TRBD2 matches 7 bases. J gave up 9 bases and V 2 bases, and 11 bases lay outside the gene matches. The CDR3 totals 14 residues. CDR1 and CDR2 (germline): GTSNPN, SVGIG (reference sequence). The CDR3 DNA reads TGTGCCTGGAGTCAAGCGGGAAGTTTTGAAACGCAGTATTTT. Amino acid sequence: CAWSQAGSFETQYF.

The chain links TRBV19 to TRBJ2-1, with D possibly TRBD2 on 6 matching bases. The CDR3 has 15 residues. Between the trimmed V and J ends, which lost 7 bases and 9 bases, there was a span of 22 bases. In germline, CDR1 is LNHDA, CDR2 SQIVND (reference sequence). The CDR3 here is CASNEGLDVIGEQFF. CDR3 coding DNA: TGTGCCAGTAACGAGGGACTCGATGTTATCGGTGAGCAGTTCTTC. Based on the CDR3 plus reference TRBV19 and TRBJ2-1, the full variable domain is DGGITQSPKYLFRKEGQNVTLSCEQNLNHDAMYWYRQDPGQGLRLIYYSQIVNDFQKGDIAEGYSVSREKKESFPLTVTSAQKNPTAFYLCASNEGLDVIGEQFFGPGTRLTVL.

The rearrangement uses TRBV28 and TRBJ2-7, with D hard to call. The CDR3 has 11 residues. Germline values: CDR1 MDHEN, CDR2 SYDVKM. The V end was cut by 3 bases, the J end by 3 bases, with 3 bases between. The CDR3 DNA is TGTGCCAGCAGTTTTCGCTACGAGCAGTACTTC. This codes for CASSFRYEQYF.

Written as DNA, the CDR3 is TGCGCCAGCAGTGACCAGGGGACTAGTGCTCAAGAGACCCAGTACTTC. It is translated as CASSDQGTSAQETQYF. The V and J genes are TRBV10-2 and TRBJ2-5; 8 positions match TRBD2. Per the germline V gene, CDR1 is WSHSY and CDR2 is SAAADI. The trim removed 3 bases at V and 2 bases at J, leaving 8 bases unmatched. The CDR3 covers 16 residues.

This sequence joins TRBV28 and TRBJ2-5; 10 bases agree with TRBD2. The CDR3 runs to 15 residues. The V and J ends lost 2 bases and 5 bases, in that order; junction bases with no gene match: 5. Germline V gene data show CDR1 as MDHEN and CDR2 as SYDVKM. CDR3 protein: CASSLGLAGVETQYF. The CDR3 region has the DNA TGTGCCAGCAGTTTAGGGCTAGCGGGAGTCGAGACCCAGTACTTC.

This clone was seen only once. The rearrangement uses TRBV28 and TRBJ1-2; TRBD1 matches 9 bases. The CDR3 totals 15 residues. In germline, CDR1 is MDHEN, CDR2 SYDVKM. After removal of 5 bases from V and 8 bases from J, the junction contained 12 bases not matched to a gene. CDR3 region: CASSVPGQGQQGYTF. CDR3 coding DNA: TGTGCCAGCAGTGTTCCGGGACAGGGACAGCAAGGCTACACCTTC.

This clone appeared a single time. The rearrangement uses TRBV5-6 and TRBJ2-7; 11 nucleotides match TRBD1. Trimming removed 2 bases from V and 7 bases from J; junction bases left unmatched: 5. CDR3 length: 14 amino acids. Germline CDR1 and CDR2: SGHDT and YYEEEE. CDR3 loop: CASSFGQGALEQYF. The DNA of the CDR3 is TGTGCCAGCAGCTTCGGACAGGGGGCGTTGGAGCAGTACTTC.

The chain combines TRBV6-5 with TRBJ2-3; 8 nucleotides line up with TRBD2. Unmatched junction bases numbered 0, after V lost 0 bases and J lost 1 base. The germline gives CDR1 MNHEY, CDR2 SVGAGI. The CDR3 has 15 amino acids. The CDR3 loop reads CASSYSREGTDTQYF. In DNA, the CDR3 is TGTGCCAGCAGTTACTCGCGGGAGGGCACAGATACGCAGTATTTT.